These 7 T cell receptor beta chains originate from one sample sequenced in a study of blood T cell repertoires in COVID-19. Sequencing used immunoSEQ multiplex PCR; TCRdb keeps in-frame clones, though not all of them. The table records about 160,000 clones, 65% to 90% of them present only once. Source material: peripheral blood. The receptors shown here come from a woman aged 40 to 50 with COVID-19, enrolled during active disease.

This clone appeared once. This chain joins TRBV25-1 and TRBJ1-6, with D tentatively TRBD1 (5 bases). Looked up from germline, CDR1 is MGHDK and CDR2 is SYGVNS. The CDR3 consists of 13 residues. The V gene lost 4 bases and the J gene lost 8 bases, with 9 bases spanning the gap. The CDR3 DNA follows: TGTGCCAGCAGTGCTCAGGGTTATTCACCCCTCCACTTT. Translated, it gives CASSAQGYSPLHF.

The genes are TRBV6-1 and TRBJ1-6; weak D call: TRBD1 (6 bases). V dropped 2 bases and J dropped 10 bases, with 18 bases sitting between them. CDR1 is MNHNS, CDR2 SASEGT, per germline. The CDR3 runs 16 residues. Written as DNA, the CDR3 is TGTGCCAGCAGTGAAAGGGGGAATCGACTTTGGTCACCCCTCCACTTT. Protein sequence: CASSERGNRLWSPLHF.

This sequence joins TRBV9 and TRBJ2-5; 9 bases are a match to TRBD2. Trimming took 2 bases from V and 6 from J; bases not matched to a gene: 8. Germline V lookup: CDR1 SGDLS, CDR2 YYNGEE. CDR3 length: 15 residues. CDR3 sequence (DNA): TGTGCCAGCAGCGTGGAGGGACTAGCTCCTCAGACCCAGTACTTC. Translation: CASSVEGLAPQTQYF.

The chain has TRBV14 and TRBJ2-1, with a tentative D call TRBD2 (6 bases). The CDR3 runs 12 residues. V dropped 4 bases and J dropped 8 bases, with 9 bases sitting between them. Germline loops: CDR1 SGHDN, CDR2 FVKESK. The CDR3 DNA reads TGTGCCAGCAGCCTTGGGGGGTATGAGCAGTTCTTC. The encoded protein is CASSLGGYEQFF. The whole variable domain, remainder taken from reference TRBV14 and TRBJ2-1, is EAGVTQFPSHSVIEKGQTVTLRCDPISGHDNLYWYRRVMGKEIKFLLHFVKESKQDESGMPNNRFLAERTGGTYSTLKVQPAELEDSGVYFCASSLGGYEQFFGPGTRLTVL.

In DNA form, the CDR3 reads TGTGCCAGCAGTGAAAGGACAGCGAACACCGGGGAGCTGTTTTTT. Protein: CASSERTANTGELFF. This chain connects TRBV2 to TRBJ2-2; a possible D gene is TRBD1 (6 bases). Trimming removed 2 bases from V and 0 bases from J, with 7 bases in between. This CDR3 has 15 amino acids. Germline V gene lookup returns CDR1 SNHLY and CDR2 FYNNEI. Full variable domain (missing parts from reference TRBV2 and TRBJ2-2): EPEVTQTPSHQVTQMGQEVILRCVPISNHLYFYWYRQILGQKVEFLVSFYNNEISEKSEIFDDQFSVERPDGSNFTLKIRSTKLEDSAMYFCASSERTANTGELFFGEGSRLTVL.

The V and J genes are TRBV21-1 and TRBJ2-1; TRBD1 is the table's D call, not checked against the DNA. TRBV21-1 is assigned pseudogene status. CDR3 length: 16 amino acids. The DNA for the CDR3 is TGTGCCAGCAGCAAATCGGACAACACAGGGGGGAATGAGCAGTTCTTC. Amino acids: CASSKSDNTGGNEQFF.

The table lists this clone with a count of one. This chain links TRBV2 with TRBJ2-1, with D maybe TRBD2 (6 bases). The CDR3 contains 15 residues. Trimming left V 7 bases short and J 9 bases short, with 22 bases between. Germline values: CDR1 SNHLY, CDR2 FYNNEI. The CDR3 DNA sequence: TGTGCCAGCACTCGGGGGACCGCCCGCTCGGGTGAGCAGTTCTTC. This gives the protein CASTRGTARSGEQFF.